This T cell receptor beta chain appears in the sequencing data of a study of blood T cell repertoires in COVID-19. Overall study: Material from acute and convalescent COVID-19 was sourced from the United States, Italy and Spain. Sample material is recorded as cDNA or gDNA derived from T cells, B-cell-depleted T cells, or PBMCs.

This clone has a handful of counts. The data were produced by immunoSEQ multiplex PCR, yet TCRdb's version contains in-frame clones alone and is incomplete. The table has approximately 78,000 clones, around four fifths seen once. This receptor was identified in an elderly woman with acute or convalescent COVID-19. The specimen was peripheral blood.

CDR3 sequence: CASTQGGARGNEQFF. CDR3 coding DNA: TGTGCCAGCACCCAAGGGGGGGCCCGGGGGAATGAGCAGTTCTTC. V and J are TRBV2 and TRBJ2-1, with a possible D match to TRBD2 (7 bases). V shed 7 bases and J shed 7 bases, with 20 bases lying between them. This CDR3 spans 15 amino acids. Germline CDR1 SNHLY, CDR2 FYNNEI.